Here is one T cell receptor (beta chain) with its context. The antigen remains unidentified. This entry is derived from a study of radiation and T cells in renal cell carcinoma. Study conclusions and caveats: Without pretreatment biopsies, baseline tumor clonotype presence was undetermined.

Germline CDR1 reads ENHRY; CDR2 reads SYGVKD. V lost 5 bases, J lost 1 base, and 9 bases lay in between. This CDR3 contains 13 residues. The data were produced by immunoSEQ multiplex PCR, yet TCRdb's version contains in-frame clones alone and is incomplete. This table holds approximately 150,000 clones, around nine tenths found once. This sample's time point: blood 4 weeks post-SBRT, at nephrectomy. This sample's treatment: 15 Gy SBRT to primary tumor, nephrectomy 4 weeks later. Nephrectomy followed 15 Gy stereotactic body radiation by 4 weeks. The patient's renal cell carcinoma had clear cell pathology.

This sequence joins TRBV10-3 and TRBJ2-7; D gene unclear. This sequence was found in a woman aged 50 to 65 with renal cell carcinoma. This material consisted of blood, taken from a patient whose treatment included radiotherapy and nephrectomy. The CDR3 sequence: CAISSRQSYEQYF. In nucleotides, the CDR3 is TGTGCCATCAGTTCTCGCCAGTCCTACGAGCAGTACTTC.